This TCR beta chain appears in the sequencing data of a study of cytomegalovirus exposure and HLA in healthy donors. The CDR3 extends over 13 amino acids. The J segment lost 3 bases and the V segment lost 3 bases, leaving 1 base of the junction unmatched. The V gene's germline CDR1 is SGHDN and CDR2 FVKESK. Details on this clone: Antigen unknown.

PCR employed 60 Vbeta and 13 Jbeta primers. The table came from immunoSEQ multiplex PCR; TCRdb's copy has only in-frame clones and leaves some out. The sample lists 150,000 to 200,000 clones, more than 70% occurring once. General observations from the study: TCR association rates varied by HLA locus in a later analysis, with DRB1 highest and HLA-C lowest. A likely sequencing artifact accounted for one observed cluster of highly shared sequence variants.

The chain is built from TRBV14 and TRBJ1-2, with 7 bases identical to TRBD1. The specimen was PBMCs. The receptor's source is a male donor in good health and CMV-seropositive. Written as DNA, the CDR3 is TGTGCCAGCAGCCATGGGACAGACTATGGCTACACCTTC. Protein sequence: CASSHGTDYGYTF.